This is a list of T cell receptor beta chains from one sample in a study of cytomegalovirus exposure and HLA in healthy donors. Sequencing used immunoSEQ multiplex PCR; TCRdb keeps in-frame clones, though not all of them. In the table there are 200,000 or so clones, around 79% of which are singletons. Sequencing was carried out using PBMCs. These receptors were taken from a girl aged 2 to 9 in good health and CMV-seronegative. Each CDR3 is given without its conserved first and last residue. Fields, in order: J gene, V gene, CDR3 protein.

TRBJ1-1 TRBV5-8 ASSIIRDRGARTEAF
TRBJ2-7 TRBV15 ATEYGQGPYEQY
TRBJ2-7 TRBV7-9 SSSSLTGLPGDEQY
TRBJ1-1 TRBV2 ASSITGPSGGTEAF
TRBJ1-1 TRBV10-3 AISNRGDRERKAF
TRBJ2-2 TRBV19 ASSSGPTLGGRISLWTGELF
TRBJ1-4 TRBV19 ASSMGTGFFEKLF
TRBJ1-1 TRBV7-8 ASSLVMLGQGTEAF
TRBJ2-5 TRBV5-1 ASSLRTGRETQY
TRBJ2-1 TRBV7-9 ASSLEELAGGSYNEQF
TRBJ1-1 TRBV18 ASSRGAGVTEAF
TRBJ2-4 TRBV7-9 ASSSLTGGDPLAKNIQY
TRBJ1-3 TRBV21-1 ASSKGVRRAGNTIY
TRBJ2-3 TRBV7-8 ASSLGEWGTQY
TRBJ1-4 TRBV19 ASSAPLRQSVNEKLF
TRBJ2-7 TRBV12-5 ASGPNYEQY
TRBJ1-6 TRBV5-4 ASSLPGGYNSPLH
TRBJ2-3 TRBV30 AWTANGWRDTQY
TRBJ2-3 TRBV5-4 ASSPGVDRGTDTQY
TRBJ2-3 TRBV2 ASSEEASGGPGRDTQY
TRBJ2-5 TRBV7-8 ASSSRQGGHQETQY
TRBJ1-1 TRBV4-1 ASSQEVRRRGNTEAF
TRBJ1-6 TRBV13 ASSLSRGGGLTLH
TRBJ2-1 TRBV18 ASSRNSGRAAAEQF
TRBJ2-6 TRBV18 ASSLTGSSGANVLT
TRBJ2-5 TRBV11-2 ASSPLAGGPWETQY
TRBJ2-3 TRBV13 ASSLADTVSPDTQY
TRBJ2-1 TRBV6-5 ASSYVFRRSYNEQF
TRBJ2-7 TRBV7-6 ASSVGQNYEQY
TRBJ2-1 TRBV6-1 ASIMASGVVYEQF
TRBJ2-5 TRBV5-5 ASSLWGQAGETQY
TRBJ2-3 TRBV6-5 ASSYTGTDTQY
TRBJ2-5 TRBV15 ATSRGGETQY
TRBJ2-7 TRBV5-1 ASSLGVLYEQY
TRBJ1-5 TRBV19 ASSSRLAGQPQH
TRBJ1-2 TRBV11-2 ASRLGQNYGYT
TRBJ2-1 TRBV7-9 ASSLGLAGGWEQF
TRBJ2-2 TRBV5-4 ASSWATEFANTGELF
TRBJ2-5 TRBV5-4 ASSRTIGSEETQY
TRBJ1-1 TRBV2 ASSTQGVWTEAF
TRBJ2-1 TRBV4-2 ASSHDWGLRYGDEQF
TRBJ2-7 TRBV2 ASSPGLGEREQY
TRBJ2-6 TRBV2 ASSRQGTGANVLT
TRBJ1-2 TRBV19 ASSITIAGGDGYT
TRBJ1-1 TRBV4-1 ASSQATGAFNTEAF
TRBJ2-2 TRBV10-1 ASSDPETGADLVTGELF
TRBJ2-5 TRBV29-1 SVLEGPVLETQY
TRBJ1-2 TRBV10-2 ASSVTGTADYGYT
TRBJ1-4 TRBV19 ASSDIGTALAEKLF
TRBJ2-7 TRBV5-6 ASRGRESPPEQY
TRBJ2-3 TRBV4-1 ASSPSRTGGIDTQY
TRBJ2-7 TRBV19 ASSIDLNRVYEQY
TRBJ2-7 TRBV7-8 ASSGPGLAGGEQY
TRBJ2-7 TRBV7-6 ASSTGGSSYEQY